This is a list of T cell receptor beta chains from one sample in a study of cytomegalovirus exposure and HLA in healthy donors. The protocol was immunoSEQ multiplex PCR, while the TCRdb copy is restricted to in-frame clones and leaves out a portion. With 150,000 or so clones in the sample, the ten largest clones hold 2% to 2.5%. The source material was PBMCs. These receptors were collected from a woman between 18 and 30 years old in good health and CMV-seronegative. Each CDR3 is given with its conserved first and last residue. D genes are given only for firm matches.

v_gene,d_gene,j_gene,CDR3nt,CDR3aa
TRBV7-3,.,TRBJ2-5,TGTGCCAGCAGCTTGGAGGGGCGAATGGAGACCCAGTACTTC,CASSLEGRMETQYF
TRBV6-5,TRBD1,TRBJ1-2,TGTGCCAGCAGTTACTGGGGCGGGGGACAGGGTGGCTACACCTTC,CASSYWGGGQGGYTF
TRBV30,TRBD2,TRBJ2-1,TGTGCCTGGAGTAGCCCGTGGCTAGCGGGAGATTCCACCGATGAGCAGTTCTTC,CAWSSPWLAGDSTDEQFF
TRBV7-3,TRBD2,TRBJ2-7,TGTGCCAGCAGCTTACTCGCGGGAGTAGACGAGCAGTACTTC,CASSLLAGVDEQYF
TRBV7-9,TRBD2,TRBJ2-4,TGTGCCAGCAGCCCAACTAGCGGGAGGGCCAGATTGGCCATTCAGTACTTC,CASSPTSGRARLAIQYF
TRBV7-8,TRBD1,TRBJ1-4,TGTGCCAGCAGCGTAGTGGCAGGACAGGGCTTTGAAAAACTGTTTTTT,CASSVVAGQGFEKLFF
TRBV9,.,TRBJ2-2,TGTGCCAGCAGCGCAACACCGTCTGGGGGCGGTAGCGGGGAGCTGTTTTTT,CASSATPSGGGSGELFF
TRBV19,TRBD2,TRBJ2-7,TGTGCCAGTAGCCCGATACTAGCGGGGACCTACGAGCAGTACTTC,CASSPILAGTYEQYF
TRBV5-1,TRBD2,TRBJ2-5,TGCGCCAGCAGCTTGGCCCTCGGCGGGAGGTCCCAGTACTTC,CASSLALGGRSQYF
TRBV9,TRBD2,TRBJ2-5,TGTGCCAGCAGCTCGGGAGGGGGGACTAGCGGGAGAGAGACCCAGTACTTC,CASSSGGGTSGRETQYF
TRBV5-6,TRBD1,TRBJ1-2,TGTGCCAGCAGCACCTGGGACAGGAAGAACTATGGCTACACCTTC,CASSTWDRKNYGYTF
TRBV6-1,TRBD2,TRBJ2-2,TGTGCCAGCAGAGCGGGAGGGGTCGGGGAGCTGTTTTTT,CASRAGGVGELFF
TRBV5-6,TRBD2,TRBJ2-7,TGTGCCAGCAGCCTACTAGCGGGAGGGCCTGGTGAGCAGTACTTC,CASSLLAGGPGEQYF
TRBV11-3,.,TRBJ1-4,TGTGCCAGCAGCTTAGGCAGGGTACATGAAAAACTGTTTTTT,CASSLGRVHEKLFF
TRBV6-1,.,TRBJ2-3,TGTGCCAGCGTGGCAGGGGTTAGCACAGATACGCAGTATTTT,CASVAGVSTDTQYF
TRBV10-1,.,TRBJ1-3,TGCGCCAGCAGTGAGAGGGGGGGGCAGAGCTCTGGAAACACCATATATTTT,CASSERGGQSSGNTIYF
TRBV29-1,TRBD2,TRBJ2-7,TGCAGCGTTGATCAGGAGACTAGCGGGTCCTACGAGCAGTACTTC,CSVDQETSGSYEQYF
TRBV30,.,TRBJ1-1,TGTGCCTGGTGTTGGCCCAGCGCGAACACTGAAGCTTTCTTT,CAWCWPSANTEAFF
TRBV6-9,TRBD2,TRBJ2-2,TGTGCCAGCAGTAAGACTAGCGGCCTGGGCCCCGGGGAGCTGTTTTTT,CASSKTSGLGPGELFF
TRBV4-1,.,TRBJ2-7,TGCGCCAGCAGCCAAGAGGCGAGGTTGCTTTCCGAGCAGTACTTC,CASSQEARLLSEQYF
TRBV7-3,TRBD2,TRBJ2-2,TGTGCCAGCAGCTTAAACCCTAGCGGGAGGGCCGGGGAGCTGTTTTTT,CASSLNPSGRAGELFF
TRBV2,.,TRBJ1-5,TGTGCCAGCCGCGGAGGGGGGGCCAATCAGCCCCAGCATTTT,CASRGGGANQPQHF
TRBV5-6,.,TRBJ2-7,TGTGCCAGCAGCTATTCGGGGGACGAGCAGTACTTC,CASSYSGDEQYF
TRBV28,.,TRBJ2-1,TGTGCCAGCAGACCCTCCCGGGGGGCGAGCTCCTACAATGAGCAGTTCTTC,CASRPSRGASSYNEQFF
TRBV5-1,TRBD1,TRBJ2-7,TGCGCCAGCAGCTGGTCAGGGGGCGGCTACGAGCAGTACTTC,CASSWSGGGYEQYF
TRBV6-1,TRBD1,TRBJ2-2,TGTGCCAGCAGTGAACAGACAGGGGAGATCGGGGAGCTGTTTTTT,CASSEQTGEIGELFF
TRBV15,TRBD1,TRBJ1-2,TGTGCCACCAGCAGGACGGGACAGGAGCACTATGGCTACACCTTC,CATSRTGQEHYGYTF
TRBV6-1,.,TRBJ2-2,TGTGCCAGCAGTGAGACCGGGTCAGACGGGGAGCTGTTTTTT,CASSETGSDGELFF
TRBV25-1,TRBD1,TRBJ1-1,TGTGCCAGCAGTGTCCAAAATCCCGGACAGGGGGAAGCTTTCTTT,CASSVQNPGQGEAFF
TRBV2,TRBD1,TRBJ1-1,TGTGCCAGCAGTGACCCCGGGACAGGGGACACTGAAGCTTTCTTT,CASSDPGTGDTEAFF
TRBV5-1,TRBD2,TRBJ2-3,TGCGCCAGCAGCTACGGGACTAGCAGAGATACGCAGTATTTT,CASSYGTSRDTQYF